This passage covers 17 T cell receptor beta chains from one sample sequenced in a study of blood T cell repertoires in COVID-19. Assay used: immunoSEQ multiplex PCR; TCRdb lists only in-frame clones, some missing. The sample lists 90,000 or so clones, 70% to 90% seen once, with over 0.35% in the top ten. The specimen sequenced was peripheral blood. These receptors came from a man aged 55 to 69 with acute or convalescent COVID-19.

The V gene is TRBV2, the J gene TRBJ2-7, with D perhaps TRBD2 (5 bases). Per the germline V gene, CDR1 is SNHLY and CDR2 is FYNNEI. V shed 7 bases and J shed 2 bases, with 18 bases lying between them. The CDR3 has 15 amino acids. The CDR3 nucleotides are TGTGCCAGCATGAAGCTAGCCTCCGGTCCCTACGAGCAGTACTTC. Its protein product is CASMKLASGPYEQYF.

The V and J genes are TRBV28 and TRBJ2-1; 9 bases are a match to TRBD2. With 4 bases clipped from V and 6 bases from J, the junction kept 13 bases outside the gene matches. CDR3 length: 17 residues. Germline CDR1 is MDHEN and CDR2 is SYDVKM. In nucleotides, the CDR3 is TGTGCCAGCAGTTCGCCCCGGGCGGGAGGGGCAGGCAATGAGCAGTTCTTC. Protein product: CASSSPRAGGAGNEQFF.

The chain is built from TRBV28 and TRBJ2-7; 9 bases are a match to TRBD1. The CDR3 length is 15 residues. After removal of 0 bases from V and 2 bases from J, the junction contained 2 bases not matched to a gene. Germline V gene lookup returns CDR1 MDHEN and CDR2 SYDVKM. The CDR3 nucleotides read TGTGCCAGCAGTTTATGGACAGGGGGTACCTACGAGCAGTACTTC. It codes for CASSLWTGGTYEQYF.

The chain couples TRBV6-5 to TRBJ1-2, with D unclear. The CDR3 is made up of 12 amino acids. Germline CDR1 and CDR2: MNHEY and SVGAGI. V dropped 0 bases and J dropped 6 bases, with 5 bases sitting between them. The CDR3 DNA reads TGTGCCAGCAGTTACTCGCAGGATGGCTACACCTTC. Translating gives CASSYSQDGYTF.

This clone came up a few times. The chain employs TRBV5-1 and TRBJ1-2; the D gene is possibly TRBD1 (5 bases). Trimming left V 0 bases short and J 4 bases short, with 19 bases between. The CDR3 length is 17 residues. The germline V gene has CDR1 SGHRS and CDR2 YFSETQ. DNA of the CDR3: TGCGCCAGCAGCTTGGCTGGGGGGAGGGGCGATGGCTATGGCTACACCTTC. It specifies CASSLAGGRGDGYGYTF.

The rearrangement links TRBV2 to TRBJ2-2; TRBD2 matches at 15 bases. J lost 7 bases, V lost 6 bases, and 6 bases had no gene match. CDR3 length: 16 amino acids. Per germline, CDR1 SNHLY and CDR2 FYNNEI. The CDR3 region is CASRRGLAGGGGELFF. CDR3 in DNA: TGTGCCAGCAGGAGGGGACTAGCGGGAGGCGGCGGGGAGCTGTTTTTT.

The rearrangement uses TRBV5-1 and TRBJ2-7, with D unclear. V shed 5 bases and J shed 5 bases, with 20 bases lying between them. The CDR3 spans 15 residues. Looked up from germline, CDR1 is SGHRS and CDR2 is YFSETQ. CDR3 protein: CASSWSASLRDEQYF. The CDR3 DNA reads TGCGCCAGCAGTTGGTCAGCCTCTCTCCGGGACGAGCAGTACTTC. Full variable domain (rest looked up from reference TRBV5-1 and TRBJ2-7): KAGVTQTPRYLIKTRGQQVTLSCSPISGHRSVSWYQQTPGQGLQFLFEYFSETQRNKGNFPGRFSGRQFSNSRSEMNVSTLELGDSALYLCASSWSASLRDEQYFGPGTRLTVT.

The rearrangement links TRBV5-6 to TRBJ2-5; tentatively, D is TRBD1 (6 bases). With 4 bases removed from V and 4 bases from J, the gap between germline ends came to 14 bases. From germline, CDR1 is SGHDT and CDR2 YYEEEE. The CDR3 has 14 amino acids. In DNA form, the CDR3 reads TGTGCCAGCAGCCGAACTACAGGGTCAGAGACCCAGTACTTC. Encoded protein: CASSRTTGSETQYF.

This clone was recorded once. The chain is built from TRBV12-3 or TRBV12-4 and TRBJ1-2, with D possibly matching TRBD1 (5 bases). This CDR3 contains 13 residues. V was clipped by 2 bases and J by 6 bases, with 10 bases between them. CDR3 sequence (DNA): TGTGCCAGCAGTTTATCGGGACTGGATGGCTACACCTTC. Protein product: CASSLSGLDGYTF.

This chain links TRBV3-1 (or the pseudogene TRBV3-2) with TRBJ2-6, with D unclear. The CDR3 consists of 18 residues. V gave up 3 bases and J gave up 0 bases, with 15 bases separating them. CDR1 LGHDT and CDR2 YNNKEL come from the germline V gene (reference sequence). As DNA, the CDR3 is TGTGCCAGCAGCCATTTTGGGCAGGCGCTCTCTGGGGCCAACGTCCTGACTTTC. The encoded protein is CASSHFGQALSGANVLTF.

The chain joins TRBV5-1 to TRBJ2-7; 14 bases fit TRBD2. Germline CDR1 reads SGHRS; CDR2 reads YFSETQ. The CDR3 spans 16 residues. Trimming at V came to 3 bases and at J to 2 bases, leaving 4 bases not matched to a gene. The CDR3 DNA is TGCGCCAGCAGCTATACGACTAGCGGGGGGGCCTACGAGCAGTACTTC. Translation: CASSYTTSGGAYEQYF.

The CDR3: CASSLGPPGVNQPQHF. CDR3 nucleotides: TGTGCCAGCAGCTTGGGTCCTCCAGGGGTCAATCAGCCCCAGCATTTT. This chain links TRBV13 with TRBJ1-5, with D possibly TRBD1 on 6 matching bases. This CDR3 has 16 residues. V was clipped by 3 bases and J by 3 bases, with 15 bases between them. CDR1 PRHDT and CDR2 FYEKMQ come from the germline V gene (reference sequence). Full variable domain (rest looked up from reference TRBV13 and TRBJ1-5): AAGVIQSPRHLIKEKRETATLKCYPIPRHDTVYWYQQGPGQDPQFLISFYEKMQSDKGSIPDRFSAQQFSDYHSELNMSSLELGDSALYFCASSLGPPGVNQPQHFGDGTRLSIL.

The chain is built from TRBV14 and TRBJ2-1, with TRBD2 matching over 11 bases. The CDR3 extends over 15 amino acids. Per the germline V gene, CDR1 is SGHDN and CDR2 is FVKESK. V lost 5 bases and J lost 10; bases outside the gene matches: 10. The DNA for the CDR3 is TGTGCCAGCAGCAAAAACGGTCTAGCGGGAGGAGAGCAGTTCTTC. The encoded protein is CASSKNGLAGGEQFF.

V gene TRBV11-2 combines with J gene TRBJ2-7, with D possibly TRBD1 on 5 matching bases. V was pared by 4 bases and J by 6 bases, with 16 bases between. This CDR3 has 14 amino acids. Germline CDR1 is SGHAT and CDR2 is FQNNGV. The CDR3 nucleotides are TGTGCCAGCAGCTCAGTCCGTCAGGGTCTCGAGCAGTACTTC. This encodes CASSSVRQGLEQYF.

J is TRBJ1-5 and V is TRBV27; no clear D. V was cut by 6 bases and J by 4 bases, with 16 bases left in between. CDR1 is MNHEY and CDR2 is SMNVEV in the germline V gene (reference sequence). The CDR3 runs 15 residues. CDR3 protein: CASRKNQQPNQPQHF. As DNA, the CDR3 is TGTGCCAGCAGGAAAAACCAACAGCCGAATCAGCCCCAGCATTTT.

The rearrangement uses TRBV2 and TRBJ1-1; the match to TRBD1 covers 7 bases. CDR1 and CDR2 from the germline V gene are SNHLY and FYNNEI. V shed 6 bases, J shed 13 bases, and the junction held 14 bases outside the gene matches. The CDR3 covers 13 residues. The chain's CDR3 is CASRAGQELRVFF. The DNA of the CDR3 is TGTGCCAGCAGAGCCGGACAGGAACTAAGGGTTTTCTTT.

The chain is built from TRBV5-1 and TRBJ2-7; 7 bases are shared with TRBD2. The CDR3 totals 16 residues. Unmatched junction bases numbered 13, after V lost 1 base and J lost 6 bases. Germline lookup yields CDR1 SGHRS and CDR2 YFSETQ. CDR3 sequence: CASSLFSPDGGSEQYF. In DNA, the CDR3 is TGCGCCAGCAGCTTGTTTTCCCCGGACGGCGGGAGCGAGCAGTACTTC.